This note documents a single T cell receptor beta chain sequence. Its cognate antigen has yet to be identified. Base qualities are not provided; no much larger clone lies one nucleotide away. CDR1 and CDR2 are drawn from the germline V gene (reference sequence): SEHNR, FQNEAQ. Including cysteine and phenylalanine, the CDR3 has 14 amino acids. Only the CDR3 region is kept as DNA, spanning 42 bases read in frame from base 1. The V and J ends are trimmed by 4 bases and 10 bases, leaving 14 bases between them. Hyperthyroidism was considered stable if no progression to ophthalmopathy occurred within 18 months of follow-up. Hyperthyroidism patients were newly diagnosed, with disease duration under 2 months, and aged 18 to 65 years. Patients with other autoimmune diseases, uncontrolled infections, pregnancy or lactation were excluded. Diagnosis relied on clinical symptoms, serum thyroxine, TRAb, thyroid ultrasound and orbital computed tomography. Ficoll-Paque density gradient centrifugation was used to isolate PBMCs from 9.5 to 10 ml of fresh peripheral blood. Trizol reagent was used to extract the total RNA, and its quality was then checked on an Agilent 2100 Bioanalyzer.

These data come from a study of Graves' ophthalmopathy and Graves' hyperthyroidism (dated by TCRdb to 2016 to 2019). In terms of the full investigation: Peripheral blood samples were taken at the time of initial diagnosis, before any treatment was given. A discovery set of 100 patients (approximately 42 ophthalmopathy, approximately 58 stable hyperthyroidism) was enrolled to explore V-J signatures distinguishing ophthalmopathy from hyperthyroidism. In total, 135 blood samples were TCR-sequenced: fewer than 50 ophthalmopathy, approximately 75 hyperthyroidism and some 17 hyperthyroidism-to-ophthalmopathy patients. In several hyperthyroidism patients, the T-cell repertoire of thyroid tissue was compared with the T-cell repertoire of blood. For independent validation, a separate cohort was made up of 18 hyperthyroidism patients plus 17 patients who later progressed from hyperthyroidism to ophthalmopathy. The study used TCR beta repertoire signatures to distinguish Graves' ophthalmopathy from Graves' hyperthyroidism and to predict progression to ophthalmopathy. The 75 to 100 discovery patients were divided at random into training and test sets in a 7:3 ratio. Following sample collection, hyperthyroidism patients were given methimazole at a starting dose of 30 mg daily, and ophthalmopathy patients were given high-dose intravenous methylprednisolone.

Here is what the overall study found, with its caveats: Most expanded thyroid clonotypes with a frequency above 0.001 also appeared in blood, which suggests that blood repertoires may reflect the immune response in the thyroid. In validation, the model predicted ophthalmopathy progression with 55% to 71% sensitivity and around 72% specificity; 12 predicted patients were CT-confirmed with GO in a median of around 6.5 months. Sample size was not statistically predetermined, and group allocation was not concealed from the investigators. The 13-signature model separated ophthalmopathy from stable hyperthyroidism with approximately 90% sensitivity and 81.08% specificity in cross-validation, and 80%/75% in the test set.

TCR beta CDR3 regions were amplified from RNA transcripts for repertoire sequencing. The first round was an RT-PCR using HTBI primers with the Qiagen OneStep RT-PCR kit, and this first round was followed by a second-round multiplex PCR, then size selection and purification. Sequencing of the libraries was carried out on an Illumina HiSeq2000 in paired-end mode with 100 bp reads. The original pipeline was this. Reads were processed with SOAPnuke, discarding reads with adapters, uncalled bases, mean Phred below 15, or no exact constant-primer or identifier match. COPE v1.2.5 was used to merge the high-quality paired reads. Unique nucleotide sequences were defined as clonotypes and aligned to IMGT TRB V, D and J references using MiTCR v1.1. Analysis was restricted to V-J combinations with a frequency above 0.0001, which covered 99.2% of repertoires. For each V-J combination, a TCR clonal expansion and chaos score was defined as the ratio of F50 clonal expansion to chaos observed in the TCRdist matrix. Features were reduced by Welch's t-statistics and random forest to about a dozen V-J combinations, which fed a naive Bayes classifier. The Morisita-Horn index was used to measure how similar the thyroid and blood repertoires were. TCRdb took the public reads, trimmed them with fastp at Q25, ran MiXCR for clone calling and kept in-frame beta chains. Merged by CDR3 protein, the rows form single entries marked with the most common genes and DNA. TCRdb's processing, not the authors', yielded these V and J calls. The sample contains 620,000 or so distinct CDR3 sequences, around a fifth of them found a single time. The top ten hold approximately 7% of the sample.

The clonotype was recovered from a woman aged 18 to 35 with stable Graves' hyperthyroidism. Some clones in this sample may be carry-over from other donors' samples. Donor details come from another sample of the same person, matched by shared clones. Sequenced: peripheral blood. The rearranged segments are TRBV7-9 and TRBJ1-6; a tentative D call is TRBD1 (5 bases match). The CDR3 has the sequence CASSSPGADSPLHF. At the DNA level, the sequence is TGTGCCAGCAGCTCCCCCGGGGCCGACTCACCCCTCCACTTT.